The clone carrying this T cell receptor (beta chain) was observed a handful of times. The entry originates in a study of blood T cells in healthy people across ages. Germline CDR1 and CDR2: LNHDA and SQIVND (reference sequence). This CDR3 is built from 14 residues. Trimming shortened V by 4 bases and J by 0 bases, and 6 bases separated the two germline ends. A second roughly 7 to 11 cycle PCR used barcoded and J-beta primers. TCRdb redid the calling of the 5' RACE reads with MiXCR, one entry per CDR3 protein. The sample includes around 1,000,000 distinct CDR3 sequences, almost 25% of them seen just once. This sample was also put to use in a study of T cells of mothers and their children. That study adds: The study sampled three healthy Caucasian mothers and their six children.

The TCR comes from a girl aged 2 to 9 in good health. This sequence joins TRBV19 and TRBJ1-4, with no clear D. Specimen: blood. The CDR3 nucleotides are TGTGCCAGTAGTACGACGGCAACTAATGAAAAACTGTTTTTT. It translates to CASSTTATNEKLFF. Together with reference TRBV19 and TRBJ1-4, the CDR3 gives the full variable domain: DGGITQSPKYLFRKEGQNVTLSCEQNLNHDAMYWYRQDPGQGLRLIYYSQIVNDFQKGDIAEGYSVSREKKESFPLTVTSAQKNPTAFYLCASSTTATNEKLFFGSGTQLSVL.